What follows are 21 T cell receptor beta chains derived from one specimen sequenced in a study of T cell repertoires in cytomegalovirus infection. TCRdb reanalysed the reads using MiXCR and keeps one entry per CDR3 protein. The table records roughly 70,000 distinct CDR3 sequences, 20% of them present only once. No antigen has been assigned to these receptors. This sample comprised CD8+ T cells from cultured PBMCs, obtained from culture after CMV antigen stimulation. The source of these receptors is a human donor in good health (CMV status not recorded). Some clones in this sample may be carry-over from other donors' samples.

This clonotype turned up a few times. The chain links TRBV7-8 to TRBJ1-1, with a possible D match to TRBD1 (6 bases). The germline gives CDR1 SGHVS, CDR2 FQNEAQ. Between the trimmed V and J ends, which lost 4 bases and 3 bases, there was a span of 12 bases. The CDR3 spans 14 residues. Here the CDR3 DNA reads TGTGCCAGCAGCTCCAGGGGAAGCTACACTGAAGCTTTCTTT. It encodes CASSSRGSYTEAFF.

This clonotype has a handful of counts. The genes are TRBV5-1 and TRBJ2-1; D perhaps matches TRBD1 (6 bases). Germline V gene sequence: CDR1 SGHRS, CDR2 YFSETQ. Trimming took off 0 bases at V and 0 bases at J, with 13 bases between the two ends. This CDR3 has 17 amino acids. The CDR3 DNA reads TGCGCCAGCAGCTTGGCCCCTGACAGGAGCTCCTACAATGAGCAGTTCTTC. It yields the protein CASSLAPDRSSYNEQFF.

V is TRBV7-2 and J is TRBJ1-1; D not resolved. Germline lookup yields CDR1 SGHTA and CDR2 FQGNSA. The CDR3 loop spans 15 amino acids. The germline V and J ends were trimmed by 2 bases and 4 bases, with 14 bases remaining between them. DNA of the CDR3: TGTGCCAGCAGCTTACGTGGCCGGCAATTCACTGAAGCTTTCTTT. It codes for CASSLRGRQFTEAFF.

This CDR3 is CASNIPGIRQETQYF. The CDR3 DNA sequence: TGTGCCAGCAACATCCCGGGAATTCGCCAAGAGACCCAGTACTTC. The chain joins TRBV6-2 or TRBV6-3 to TRBJ2-5; D might be TRBD2 (5 bases). Germline values: CDR1 MNHEY, CDR2 SVGEGT. The CDR3 is made up of 15 amino acids. V shed 7 bases and J shed 1 base, with 16 bases lying between them.

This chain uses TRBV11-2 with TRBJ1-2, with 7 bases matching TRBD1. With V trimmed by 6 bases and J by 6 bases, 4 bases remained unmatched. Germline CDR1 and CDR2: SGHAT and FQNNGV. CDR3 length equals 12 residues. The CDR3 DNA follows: TGTGCCAGCAGTTTCGGACAGGATGGCTACACCTTC. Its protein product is CASSFGQDGYTF. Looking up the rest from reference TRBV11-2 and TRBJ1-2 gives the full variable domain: EAGVAQSPRYKIIEKRQSVAFWCNPISGHATLYWYQQILGQGPKLLIQFQNNGVVDDSQLPKDRFSAERLKGVDSTLKIQPAKLEDSAVYLCASSFGQDGYTFGSGTRLTVV.

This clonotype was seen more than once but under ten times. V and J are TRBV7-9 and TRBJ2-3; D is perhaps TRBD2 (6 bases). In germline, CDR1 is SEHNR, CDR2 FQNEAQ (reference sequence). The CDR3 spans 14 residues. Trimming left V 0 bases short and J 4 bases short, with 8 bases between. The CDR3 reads CASSLAWGADTQYF. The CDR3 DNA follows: TGTGCCAGCAGCTTAGCCTGGGGGGCAGATACGCAGTATTTT. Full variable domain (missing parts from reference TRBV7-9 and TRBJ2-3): DTGVSQNPRHKITKRGQNVTFRCDPISEHNRLYWYRQTLGQGPEFLTYFQNEAQLEKSRLLSDRFSAERPKGSFSTLEIQRTEQGDSAMYLCASSLAWGADTQYFGPGTRLTVL.

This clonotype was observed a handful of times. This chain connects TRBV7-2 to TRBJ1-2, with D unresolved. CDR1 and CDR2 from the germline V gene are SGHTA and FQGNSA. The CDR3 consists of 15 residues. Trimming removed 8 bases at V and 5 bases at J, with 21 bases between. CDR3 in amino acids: CASGNETSHSYGYTF. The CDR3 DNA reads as TGTGCCAGCGGCAACGAGACCTCCCATTCTTATGGCTACACCTTC.

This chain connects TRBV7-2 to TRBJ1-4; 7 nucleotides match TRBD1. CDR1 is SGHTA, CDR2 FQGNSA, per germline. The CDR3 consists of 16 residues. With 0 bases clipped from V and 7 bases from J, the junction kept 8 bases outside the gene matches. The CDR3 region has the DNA TGTGCCAGCAGCTTAGCAGAAAGGGGGCAGAGTGAAAAACTGTTTTTT. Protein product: CASSLAERGQSEKLFF.

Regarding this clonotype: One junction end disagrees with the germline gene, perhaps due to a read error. In DNA, the CDR3 is TGCGCCAGCAGCCAATTACCGAAAGGGGGTCGGTGGGCCTTC. Protein: CASSQLPKGGRWAF. J is TRBJ2-7 and V is TRBV4-1, with D possibly being TRBD1 (6 bases). Germline V CDR1 and CDR2: MGHRA, YSYEKL. The CDR3 has 14 residues.

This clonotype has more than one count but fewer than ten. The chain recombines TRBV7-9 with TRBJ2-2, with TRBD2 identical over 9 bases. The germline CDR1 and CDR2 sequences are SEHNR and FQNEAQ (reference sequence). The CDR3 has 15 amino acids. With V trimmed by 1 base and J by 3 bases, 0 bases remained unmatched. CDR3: CASSLVAGDTGELFF. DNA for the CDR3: TGTGCCAGCAGCTTAGTAGCGGGGGACACCGGGGAGCTGTTTTTT.

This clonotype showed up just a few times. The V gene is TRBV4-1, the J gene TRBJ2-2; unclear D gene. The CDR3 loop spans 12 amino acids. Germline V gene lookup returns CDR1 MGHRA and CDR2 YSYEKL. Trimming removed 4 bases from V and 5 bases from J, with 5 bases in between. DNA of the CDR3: TGCGCCAGCAGCCGCCGGACCGGGGAGCTGTTTTTT. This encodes CASSRRTGELFF.

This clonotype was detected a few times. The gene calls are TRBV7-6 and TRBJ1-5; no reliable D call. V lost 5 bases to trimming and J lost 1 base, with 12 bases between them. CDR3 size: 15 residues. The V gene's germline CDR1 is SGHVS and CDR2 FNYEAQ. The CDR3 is CASSPSVGSNQPQHF. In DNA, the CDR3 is TGTGCCAGCAGCCCAAGTGTTGGGAGCAATCAGCCCCAGCATTTT.

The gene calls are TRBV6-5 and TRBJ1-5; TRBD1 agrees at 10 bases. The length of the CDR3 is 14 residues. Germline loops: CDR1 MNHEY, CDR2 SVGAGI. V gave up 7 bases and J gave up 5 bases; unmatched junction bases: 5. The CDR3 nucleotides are TGTGCCAGCACCCCGGGACAGGGGTATCAGCCCCAGCATTTT. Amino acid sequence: CASTPGQGYQPQHF.

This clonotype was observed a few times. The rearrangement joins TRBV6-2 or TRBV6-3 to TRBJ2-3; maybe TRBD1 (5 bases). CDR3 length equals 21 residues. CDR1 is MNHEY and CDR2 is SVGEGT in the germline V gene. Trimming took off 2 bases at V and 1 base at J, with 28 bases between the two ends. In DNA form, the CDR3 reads TGTGCCAGCAGTTACGACTTCCGACAGCCGCACCCTCTAGAGCGCACAGATACGCAGTATTTT. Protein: CASSYDFRQPHPLERTDTQYF.

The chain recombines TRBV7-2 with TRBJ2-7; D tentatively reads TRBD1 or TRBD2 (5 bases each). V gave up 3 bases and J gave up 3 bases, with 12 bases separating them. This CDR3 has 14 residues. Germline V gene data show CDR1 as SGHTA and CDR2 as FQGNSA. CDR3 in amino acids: CASSLPGPFYEQYF. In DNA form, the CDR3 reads TGTGCCAGCAGCTTGCCGGGACCGTTCTACGAGCAGTACTTC.

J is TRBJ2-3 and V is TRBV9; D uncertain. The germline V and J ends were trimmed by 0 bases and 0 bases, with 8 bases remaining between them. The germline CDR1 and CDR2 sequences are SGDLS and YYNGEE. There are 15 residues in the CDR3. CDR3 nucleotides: TGTGCCAGCAGCGTAGGAGGCGCTAGCACAGATACGCAGTATTTT. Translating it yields CASSVGGASTDTQYF.

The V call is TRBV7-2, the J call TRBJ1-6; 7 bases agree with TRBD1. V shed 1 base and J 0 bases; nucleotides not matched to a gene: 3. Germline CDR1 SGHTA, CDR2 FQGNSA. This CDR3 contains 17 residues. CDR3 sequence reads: CASSLDRGSSYNSPLHF. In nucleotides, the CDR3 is TGTGCCAGCAGCTTAGACAGGGGAAGCTCCTATAATTCACCCCTCCACTTT.

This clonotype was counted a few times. The CDR3 reads CASSSYGNTEAFF. DNA for the CDR3: TGTGCCAGCAGCTCATATGGGAACACTGAAGCTTTCTTT. V and J are TRBV7-8 and TRBJ1-1; D is ambiguous. CDR1 is SGHVS and CDR2 is FQNEAQ in the germline V gene. This CDR3 contains 13 residues. Deletions cut 4 bases from V and 1 base from J, with 7 bases between. The whole variable domain, filled in from reference TRBV7-8 and TRBJ1-1, reads GAGVSQSPRYKVAKRGQDVALRCDPISGHVSLFWYQQALGQGPEFLTYFQNEAQLDKSGLPSDRFFAERPEGSVSTLKIQRTQQEDSAVYLCASSSYGNTEAFFGQGTRLTVV.

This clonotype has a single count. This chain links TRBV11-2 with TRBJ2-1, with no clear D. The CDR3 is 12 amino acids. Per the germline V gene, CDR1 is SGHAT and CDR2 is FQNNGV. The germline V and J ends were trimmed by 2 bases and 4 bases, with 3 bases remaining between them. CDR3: CASSLYYNEQFF. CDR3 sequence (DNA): TGTGCCAGCAGCTTATATTACAATGAGCAGTTCTTC.

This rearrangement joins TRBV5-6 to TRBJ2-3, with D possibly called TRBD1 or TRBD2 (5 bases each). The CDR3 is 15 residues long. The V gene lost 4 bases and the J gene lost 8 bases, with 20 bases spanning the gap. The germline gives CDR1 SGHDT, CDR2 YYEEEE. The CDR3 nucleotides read TGTGCCAGCAGCCCCTCACCCGGGGCCAGTAGTACGCAGTATTTT. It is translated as CASSPSPGASSTQYF.

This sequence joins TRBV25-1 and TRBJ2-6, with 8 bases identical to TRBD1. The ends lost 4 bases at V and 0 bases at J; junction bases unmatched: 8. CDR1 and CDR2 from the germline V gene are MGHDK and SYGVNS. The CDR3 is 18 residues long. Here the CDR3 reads CASSGQGLGRSGANVLTF. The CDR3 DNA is TGTGCCAGCAGTGGACAGGGGTTGGGTCGCTCTGGGGCCAACGTCCTGACTTTC.